The entry that follows covers one T cell receptor beta chain sequence. Its specificity is not known. Clones were sequenced by immunoSEQ multiplex PCR, and TCRdb holds only the in-frame ones, with some missing. The repertoire holds about 140,000 clones, with 92% as singletons. The CDR3 covers 15 residues. V gave up 6 bases and J gave up 4 bases; unmatched junction bases: 10. Germline assignment: CDR1 MNHEY and CDR2 SVGAGI. The sample is drawn from a study of T cell responses to AZD1222 COVID-19 vaccine. Whole-study context: Second-dose intervals of approximately 4 or approximately 12 weeks were pooled.

Study results and limitations: Recipients of two AZD1222 doses showed rising Spike-specific TCR breadth and depth.

This chain links TRBV6-5 with TRBJ2-7, with 9 bases identical to TRBD2. Sequenced here: peripheral blood, sampled on day 0 of AZD1222 vaccination. This TCR was recovered from an adult in good health. The CDR3 DNA reads as TGTGCCAGCAGCCTCAAGACTAGCGGTTCGTACGAGCAGTACTTC. This gives the protein CASSLKTSGSYEQYF.